This T cell receptor beta chain derives from a study of regulatory T cells in long-lasting Graves disease. The study, taken as a whole, reports: Fewer public clonotypes were shared by new patients (approximately 1,000) than by persistent patients (2,741).

Assembly of TCR beta libraries relied on iRepertoire HTBI primers together with Arm-PCR of CDR3 regions. From the multiplex PCR reads, TCRdb called clonotypes with MiXCR, one entry per CDR3 protein. The table includes 200,000 to 300,000 distinct CDR3 sequences, 20% to 25% detected once. Time point here: newly diagnosed GD, antithyroid drugs for less than 3 months. RNA extracted from PBMCs served as the sequencing template. The CDR3 covers 13 residues. Trimming removed 6 bases from V and 4 bases from J; junction bases left unmatched: 3. Concerning this clonotype itself: Its antigen is unidentified.

The receptor was derived from a female donor with Graves disease. The specimen was peripheral blood mononuclear cells (PBMCs), collected at new diagnosis, from a patient treated with antithyroid drugs. The chain is built from TRBV12-3 or TRBV12-4 and TRBJ1-5; TRBD1 aligns across 7 bases. This CDR3 reads CASRQGINQPQHF. CDR3 DNA: TGTGCCAGCAGACAGGGGATTAATCAGCCCCAGCATTTT.